The 9 T cell receptor beta chains given below trace back to one sample, sequenced in a study of blood T cells in healthy people across ages. The second PCR ran roughly 7 to 12 cycles with a sample-barcoded 5' primer and J-beta primers. TCRdb independently ran MiXCR on the 5' RACE reads; one entry per CDR3 protein. The sample includes roughly 500,000 distinct CDR3 sequences, 24% of them seen just once. This sample also appeared in a second study, on T cells of mothers and their children.

The sequencing input was blood. The source is a boy between 10 and 17 years old in good health.

The chain uses TRBV4-1 and TRBJ1-6, with D unclear. The CDR3 spans 14 residues. V was clipped by 1 base and J by 8 bases, with 9 bases between them. Germline CDR1 reads MGHRA; CDR2 reads YSYEKL. In nucleotides, the CDR3 is TGCGCCAGCAGCCAAGTGAGAGGTGATTCACCCCTCCACTTT. Residues: CASSQVRGDSPLHF.

The rearrangement links TRBV7-9 to TRBJ1-4, with D maybe TRBD1 (5 bases). Trimming pared 8 bases from V and 7 bases from J, leaving 11 bases between. The CDR3 runs to 12 residues. CDR1 is SEHNR and CDR2 is FQNEAQ in the germline V gene (reference sequence). The CDR3 loop reads CASRQLSEKLFF. DNA of the CDR3: TGTGCCAGCCGACAGTTGAGTGAAAAACTGTTTTTT.

This chain connects TRBV4-3 to TRBJ2-1, with D possibly called TRBD1 or TRBD2 (6 bases each). Germline lookup yields CDR1 LGHNA and CDR2 YSLEER. The CDR3 is 16 residues long. V was trimmed by 5 bases and J by 0 bases, leaving 14 bases between them. The CDR3 reads CASSRGAKSSYNEQFF. CDR3 sequence (DNA): TGCGCCAGCAGCAGGGGGGCGAAGAGCTCCTACAATGAGCAGTTCTTC.

V and J are TRBV7-8 and TRBJ2-1; TRBD2 is a possible D gene (6 bases). The CDR3 is made up of 17 amino acids. Germline loops: CDR1 SGHVS, CDR2 FQNEAQ. V lost 1 base to trimming and J lost 9 bases, with 22 bases between them. The CDR3 nucleotides read TGTGCCAGCAGCTTAGAACCGGGACTGACCGTGGGGTTTGAGCAGTTCTTC. Amino acid sequence: CASSLEPGLTVGFEQFF.

This clonotype turned up a few times. The chain joins TRBV4-3 to TRBJ2-1; a possible D gene is TRBD1 (7 bases). The J call may be in error: the DNA end matches TRBJ2-7 better. This CDR3 is 14 amino acids long. Germline V gene data show CDR1 as LGHNA and CDR2 as YSLEER. The CDR3 DNA reads as TGCGCCAGCAGCCAAGCCAGGGGGGCGAACGAGCAGTACTTC. It codes for CASSQARGANEQYF.

This clonotype was observed a handful of times. The V gene is TRBV28, the J gene TRBJ2-1, with TRBD2 as a possible D gene (6 bases). The CDR3 runs to 15 residues. Trimming took 4 bases from V and 7 from J, leaving 17 bases between them. Germline-derived CDR1 and CDR2 are MDHEN and SYDVKM. For the CDR3, the DNA is TGTGCCAGCAGTTCCTTTTCCGGCGGGGTGAATGAGCAGTTCTTC. Translation gives CASSSFSGGVNEQFF. The full variable domain, completed using reference TRBV28 and TRBJ2-1, is DVKVTQSSRYLVKRTGEKVFLECVQDMDHENMFWYRQDPGLGLRLIYFSYDVKMKEKGDIPEGYSVSREKKERFSLILESASTNQTSMYLCASSSFSGGVNEQFFGPGTRLTVL.

This clonotype occurred a few times. J is TRBJ2-5 and V is TRBV7-9, with D unresolved. Trimming shortened V by 5 bases and J by 5 bases, and 24 bases separated the two germline ends. CDR1 is SEHNR, CDR2 FQNEAQ, per germline (reference sequence). The CDR3 is made up of 17 amino acids. In nucleotides, the CDR3 is TGTGCCAGCAGCCCCTTTCTGTCAGAGCAGGCCACTGAGACCCAGTACTTC. Translating gives CASSPFLSEQATETQYF.

Here the CDR3 reads CASSFPGLEAYEQYF. CDR3 nucleotide sequence: TGTGCCAGCAGCTTTCCGGGACTAGAAGCCTACGAGCAGTACTTC. The rearrangement links TRBV5-6 to TRBJ2-7; 8 bases line up with TRBD2. Germline CDR1 SGHDT, CDR2 YYEEEE. After removal of 2 bases from V and 2 bases from J, the junction contained 6 bases not matched to a gene. This CDR3 is 15 amino acids long.

The chain links TRBV6-2 or TRBV6-3 to TRBJ2-7; D gene ambiguous. The CDR3 loop spans 12 amino acids. Germline lookup yields CDR1 MNHEY and CDR2 SVGEGT. The V gene lost 2 bases and the J gene lost 3 bases, with 5 bases spanning the gap. The CDR3 reads CASSYLIYEQYF. The CDR3 coding sequence is TGTGCCAGCAGTTACCTAATCTACGAGCAGTACTTC.